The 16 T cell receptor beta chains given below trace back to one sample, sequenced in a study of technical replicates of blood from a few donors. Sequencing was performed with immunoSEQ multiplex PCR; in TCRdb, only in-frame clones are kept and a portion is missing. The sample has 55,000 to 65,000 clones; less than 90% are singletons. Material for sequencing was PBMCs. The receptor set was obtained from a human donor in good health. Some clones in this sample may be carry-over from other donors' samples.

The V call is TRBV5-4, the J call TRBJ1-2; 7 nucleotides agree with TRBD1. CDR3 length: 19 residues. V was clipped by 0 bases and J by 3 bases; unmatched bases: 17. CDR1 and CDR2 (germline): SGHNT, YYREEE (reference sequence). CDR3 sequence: CASSLGGAGGIVAYYGYTF. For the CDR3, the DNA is TGTGCCAGCAGCTTGGGGGGGGCAGGGGGAATAGTAGCCTACTATGGCTACACCTTC.

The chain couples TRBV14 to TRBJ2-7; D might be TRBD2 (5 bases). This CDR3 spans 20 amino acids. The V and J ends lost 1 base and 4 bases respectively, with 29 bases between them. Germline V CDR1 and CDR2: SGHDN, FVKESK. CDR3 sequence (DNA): TGTGCCAGCAGCCAAGTACAAGGACTGACAACACCCTTACCTTTTTACGAGCAGTACTTC. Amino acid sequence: CASSQVQGLTTPLPFYEQYF. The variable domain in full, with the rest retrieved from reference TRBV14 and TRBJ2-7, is EAGVTQFPSHSVIEKGQTVTLRCDPISGHDNLYWYRRVMGKEIKFLLHFVKESKQDESGMPNNRFLAERTGGTYSTLKVQPAELEDSGVYFCASSQVQGLTTPLPFYEQYFGPGTRLTVT.

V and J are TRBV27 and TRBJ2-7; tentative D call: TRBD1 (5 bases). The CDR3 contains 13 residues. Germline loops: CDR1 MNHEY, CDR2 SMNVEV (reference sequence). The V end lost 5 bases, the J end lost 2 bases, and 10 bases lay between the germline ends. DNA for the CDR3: TGTGCCAGCAGTCCCCGACAGACCTACGAGCAGTACTTC. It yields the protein CASSPRQTYEQYF.

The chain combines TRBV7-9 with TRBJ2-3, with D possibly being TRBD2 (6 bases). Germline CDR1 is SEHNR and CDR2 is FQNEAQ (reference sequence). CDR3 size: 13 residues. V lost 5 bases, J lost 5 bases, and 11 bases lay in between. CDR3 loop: CASSPSTRDTQYF. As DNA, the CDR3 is TGTGCCAGCAGCCCCTCGACTAGAGATACGCAGTATTTT.

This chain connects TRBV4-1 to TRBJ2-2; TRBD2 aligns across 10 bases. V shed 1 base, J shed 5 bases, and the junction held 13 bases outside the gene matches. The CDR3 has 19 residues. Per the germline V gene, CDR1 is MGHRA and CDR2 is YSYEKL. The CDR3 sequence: CASSQVAVAAGGLTGELFF. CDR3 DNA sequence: TGCGCCAGCAGCCAAGTTGCTGTCGCAGCGGGGGGGCTAACCGGGGAGCTGTTTTTT.

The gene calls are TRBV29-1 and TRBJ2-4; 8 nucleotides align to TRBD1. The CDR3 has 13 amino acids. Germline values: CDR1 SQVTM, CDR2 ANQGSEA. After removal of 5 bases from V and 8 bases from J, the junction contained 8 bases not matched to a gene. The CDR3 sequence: CSVKTGEADIQYF. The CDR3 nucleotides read TGCAGCGTTAAGACAGGGGAGGCGGACATTCAGTACTTC.

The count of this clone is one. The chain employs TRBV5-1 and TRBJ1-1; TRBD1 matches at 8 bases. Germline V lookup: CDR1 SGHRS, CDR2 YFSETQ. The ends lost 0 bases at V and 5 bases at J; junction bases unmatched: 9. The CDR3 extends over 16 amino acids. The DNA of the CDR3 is TGCGCCAGCAGCTTGGGGCGGTACAGGGGGGCGACTGAAGCTTTCTTT. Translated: CASSLGRYRGATEAFF.

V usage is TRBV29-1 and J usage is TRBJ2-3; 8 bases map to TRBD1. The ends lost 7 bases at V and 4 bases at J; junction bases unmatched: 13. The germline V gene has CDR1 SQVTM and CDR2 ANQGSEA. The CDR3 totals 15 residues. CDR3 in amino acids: CSGAADREKADTQYF. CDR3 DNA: TGCAGCGGTGCCGCGGACAGGGAAAAGGCAGATACGCAGTATTTT.

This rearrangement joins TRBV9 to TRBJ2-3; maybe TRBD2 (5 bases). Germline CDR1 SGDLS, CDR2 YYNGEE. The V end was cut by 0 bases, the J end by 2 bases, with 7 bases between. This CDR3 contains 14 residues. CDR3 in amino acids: CASSVAGFTDTQYF. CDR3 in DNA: TGTGCCAGCAGCGTAGCGGGGTTCACAGATACGCAGTATTTT.

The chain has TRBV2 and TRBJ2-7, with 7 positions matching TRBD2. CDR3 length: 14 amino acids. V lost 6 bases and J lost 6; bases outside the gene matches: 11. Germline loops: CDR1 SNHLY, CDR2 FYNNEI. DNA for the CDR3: TGTGCCAGCAGAACCCCCACACTAGCGTTCGAGCAGTACTTC. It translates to CASRTPTLAFEQYF.

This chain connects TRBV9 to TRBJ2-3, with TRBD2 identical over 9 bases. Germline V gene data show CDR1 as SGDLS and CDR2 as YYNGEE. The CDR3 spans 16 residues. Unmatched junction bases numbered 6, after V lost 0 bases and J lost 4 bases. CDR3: CASSVDSGRGPDTQYF. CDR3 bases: TGTGCCAGCAGCGTAGATAGCGGGAGAGGTCCAGATACGCAGTATTTT.

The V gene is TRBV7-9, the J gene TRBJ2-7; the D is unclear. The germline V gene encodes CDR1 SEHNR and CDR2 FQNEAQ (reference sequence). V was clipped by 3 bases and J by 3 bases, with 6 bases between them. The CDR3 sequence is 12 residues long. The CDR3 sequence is CASSLHFYEQYF. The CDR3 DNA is TGTGCCAGCAGCTTGCACTTCTACGAGCAGTACTTC.

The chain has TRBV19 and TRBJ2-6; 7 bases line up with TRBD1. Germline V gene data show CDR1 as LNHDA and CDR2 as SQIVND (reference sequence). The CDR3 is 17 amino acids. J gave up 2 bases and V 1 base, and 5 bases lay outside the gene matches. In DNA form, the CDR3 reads TGTGCCAGTAGTATAGGAATGACAGGGACTGGGGCCAACGTCCTGACTTTC. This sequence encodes CASSIGMTGTGANVLTF.

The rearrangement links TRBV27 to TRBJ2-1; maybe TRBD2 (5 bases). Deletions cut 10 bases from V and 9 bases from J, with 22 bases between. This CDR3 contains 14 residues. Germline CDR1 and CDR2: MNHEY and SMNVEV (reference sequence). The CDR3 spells CATGANQRGGEQFF. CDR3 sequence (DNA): TGTGCCACCGGCGCAAATCAACGGGGTGGTGAGCAGTTCTTC.

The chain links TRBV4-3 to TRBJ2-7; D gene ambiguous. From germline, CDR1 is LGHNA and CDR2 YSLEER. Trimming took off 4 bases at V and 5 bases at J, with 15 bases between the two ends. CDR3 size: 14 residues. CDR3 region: CASSRGTETNEQYF. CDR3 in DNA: TGCGCCAGCAGCCGAGGCACGGAGACCAACGAGCAGTACTTC.

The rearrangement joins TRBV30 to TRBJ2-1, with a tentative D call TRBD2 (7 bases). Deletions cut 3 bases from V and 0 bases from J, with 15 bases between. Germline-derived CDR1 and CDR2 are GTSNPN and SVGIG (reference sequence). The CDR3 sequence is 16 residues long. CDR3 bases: TGTGCCTGGAGGCGGGCGGGGGCGGGCTCCTACAATGAGCAGTTCTTC. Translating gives CAWRRAGAGSYNEQFF. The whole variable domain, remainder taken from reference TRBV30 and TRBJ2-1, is SQTIHQWPATLVQPVGSPLSLECTVEGTSNPNLYWYRQAAGRGLQLLFYSVGIGQISSEVPQNLSASRPQDRQFILSSKKLLLSDSGFYLCAWRRAGAGSYNEQFFGPGTRLTVL.